The 27 T cell receptor beta chains in this list originate from one sample, sequenced in a study of cytomegalovirus exposure and HLA in healthy donors. 60 Vbeta and 13 Jbeta primers were used in PCR. Sequencing was performed with immunoSEQ multiplex PCR; in TCRdb, only in-frame clones are kept and a portion is missing. The sample has 120,000 or so clones, approximately 83% seen once. Material for sequencing was PBMCs. The receptors derive from a woman between 40 and 55 years old in good health and CMV-seropositive.

J is TRBJ2-5 and V is TRBV30; TRBD2 matches 7 bases. CDR1 GTSNPN and CDR2 SVGIG come from the germline V gene (reference sequence). The CDR3 loop spans 10 amino acids. V was clipped by 5 bases and J by 12 bases; unmatched bases: 6. This CDR3 is CAWGEGLKYF. In nucleotides, the CDR3 is TGTGCCTGGGGGGAGGGACTAAAGTACTTC.

The chain is built from TRBV7-9 and TRBJ2-5, with 7 bases identical to TRBD1. V dropped 1 base and J dropped 2; count of bases not matched to a gene: 13. Germline CDR1 and CDR2: SEHNR and FQNEAQ (reference sequence). The CDR3 is 18 amino acids. CDR3 residues: CASSLGLRTGRGQETQYF. The DNA of the CDR3 is TGTGCCAGCAGCTTAGGCCTCCGGACAGGCCGCGGGCAAGAGACCCAGTACTTC.

The chain's CDR3 is CASSGGLAGEDNEQFF. DNA of the CDR3: TGTGCCAGCAGTGGGGGACTAGCGGGAGAGGACAATGAGCAGTTCTTC. This sequence joins TRBV28 and TRBJ2-1; 14 nucleotides match TRBD2. Unmatched junction bases numbered 5, after V lost 5 bases and J lost 5 bases. This CDR3 is 16 amino acids long. Per germline, CDR1 MDHEN and CDR2 SYDVKM.

The rearrangement links TRBV30 to TRBJ2-1, with D tentatively TRBD2 (6 bases). Germline V lookup: CDR1 GTSNPN, CDR2 SVGIG (reference sequence). The CDR3 consists of 13 residues. Trimming stripped 3 bases from V and 12 bases from J, with 18 bases between. The CDR3 DNA sequence: TGTGCCTGGAGCGGACCACAGTTCGGGGGGCAGTTCTTC. It yields the protein CAWSGPQFGGQFF.

J is TRBJ2-4 and V is TRBV6-1; D might be TRBD1 (6 bases). The V end was cut by 0 bases, the J end by 2 bases, with 8 bases between. The germline gives CDR1 MNHNS, CDR2 SASEGT. The CDR3 totals 15 residues. CDR3 in amino acids: CASSEATGSKNIQYF. CDR3 nucleotides: TGTGCCAGCAGTGAAGCGACAGGATCCAAAAACATTCAGTACTTC.

The chain has TRBV7-9 and TRBJ2-1; no clear D. Germline V gene lookup returns CDR1 SEHNR and CDR2 FQNEAQ (reference sequence). There are 13 residues in the CDR3. The V and J ends lost 1 base and 9 bases respectively, with 10 bases between them. The CDR3 coding sequence is TGTGCCAGCAGCTTAGGTAGCCACACTGAGCAGTTCTTC. Protein product: CASSLGSHTEQFF.

The CDR3 spells CSGGTGPYEQYF. CDR3 coding DNA: TGCAGCGGGGGGACAGGGCCCTACGAGCAGTACTTC. The chain uses TRBV29-1 and TRBJ2-7; 9 bases are shared with TRBD1. CDR1 and CDR2 from the germline V gene are SQVTM and ANQGSEA. V lost 7 bases, J lost 2 bases, and 3 bases stayed unmatched. The CDR3 runs to 12 residues.

The chain couples TRBV4-3 to TRBJ2-3; 7 bases agree with TRBD1. The CDR3 is made up of 17 amino acids. V lost 2 bases to trimming and J lost 1 base; unmatched junction nucleotides: 9. The germline V gene has CDR1 LGHNA and CDR2 YSLEER. The CDR3 coding sequence is TGCGCCAGCAGCCAAAGGGACAGTCTGTGGGGCACAGATACGCAGTATTTT. Its protein is CASSQRDSLWGTDTQYF.

This clone was detected a few times. This rearrangement joins TRBV5-5 to TRBJ2-1, with TRBD2 as a possible D gene (6 bases). V gave up 4 bases and J gave up 9 bases, with 17 bases separating them. Germline CDR1 reads SGHKS; CDR2 reads YYEKEE (reference sequence). The CDR3 runs to 14 residues. This CDR3 is CASSAKREFGEQFF. CDR3 bases: TGTGCCAGCAGCGCCAAACGGGAGTTTGGTGAGCAGTTCTTC.

The chain recombines TRBV6-5 with TRBJ2-3, with D possibly TRBD1 on 6 matching bases. The CDR3 consists of 12 residues. CDR1 MNHEY and CDR2 SVGAGI come from the germline V gene. Between the trimmed V and J ends, which lost 5 bases and 7 bases, there was a span of 10 bases. Written as DNA, the CDR3 is TGTGCCAGCAGTCGAGACAGGAATACGCAGTATTTT. It is translated as CASSRDRNTQYF.

This chain uses TRBV6-5 with TRBJ2-7; 7 nucleotides line up with TRBD2. CDR1 and CDR2 (germline): MNHEY, SVGAGI. The CDR3 runs to 15 residues. After removal of 2 bases from V and 7 bases from J, the junction contained 11 bases not matched to a gene. The CDR3: CASSYARVGLMEQYF. CDR3 DNA sequence: TGTGCCAGCAGTTACGCCAGGGTGGGACTAATGGAGCAGTACTTC.

V and J are TRBV18 and TRBJ2-5, with 9 bases aligning to TRBD2. The trim removed 0 bases at V and 4 bases at J, leaving 3 bases unmatched. Germline V gene sequence: CDR1 KGHSH, CDR2 LQKENI. The CDR3 has 15 residues. As DNA, the CDR3 is TGTGCCAGCTCACCACCGGGACTAGCAGGAGAGACCCAGTACTTC. This sequence encodes CASSPPGLAGETQYF.

This clone has a handful of counts. The V call is TRBV4-3, the J call TRBJ2-7, with TRBD1 as a possible D gene (6 bases). The germline V and J ends were trimmed by 1 base and 4 bases, with 17 bases remaining between them. This CDR3 region has 16 residues. From germline, CDR1 is LGHNA and CDR2 YSLEER. The CDR3 region is CASSQGLGTFTYEQYF. The DNA for the CDR3 is TGCGCCAGCAGCCAAGGACTGGGGACATTCACATACGAGCAGTACTTC.

The V gene is TRBV9, the J gene TRBJ2-2; D is perhaps TRBD2 (6 bases). V was shortened by 2 bases and J by 6 bases, with 14 bases between the two germline ends. The CDR3 is 15 residues long. The V gene's germline CDR1 is SGDLS and CDR2 YYNGEE. The CDR3 DNA reads TGTGCCAGCAGCGTGAGTCGGGAGATCCCCGGGGAGCTGTTTTTT. It encodes CASSVSREIPGELFF.

This clone came up once. The sample contains more than one DNA sequence encoding this CDR3. The V gene is TRBV6-5, the J gene TRBJ1-5, with D hard to call. This CDR3 has 14 amino acids. Germline loops: CDR1 MNHEY, CDR2 SVGAGI. V gave up 2 bases and J gave up 4 bases, with 9 bases separating them. The CDR3 sequence: CASSYGGSNQPQHF. CDR3 nucleotides: TGTGCCAGCAGTTACGGTGGCAGTAATCAGCCCCAGCATTTT.

The V call is TRBV5-4, the J call TRBJ2-1; D uncertain. The CDR3 consists of 15 residues. Germline loops: CDR1 SGHNT, CDR2 YYREEE (reference sequence). V was trimmed by 0 bases and J by 12 bases, leaving 19 bases between them. The CDR3 DNA reads TGTGCCAGCAGCTTGGTGAATGCCGACCTATCAGGGCAGTTCTTC. It yields the protein CASSLVNADLSGQFF.

The J gene is TRBJ2-3, the V gene TRBV11-2; 10 positions match TRBD2. This CDR3 contains 15 residues. The V gene end was trimmed by 6 bases and the J gene end by 5 bases; junction bases not matched to a gene: 8. The germline CDR1 and CDR2 sequences are SGHAT and FQNNGV. This CDR3 reads CASSTRGTSEDTQYF. The DNA for the CDR3 is TGTGCCAGCAGTACCCGCGGGACTAGCGAAGATACGCAGTATTTT.

In DNA form, the CDR3 reads TGTGCCAGCAGTTACAAGACAGCAGCCTACGAGCAGTACTTC. Its protein is CASSYKTAAYEQYF. The genes are TRBV6-7 and TRBJ2-7; a weak D match, TRBD1 (5 bases). TRBV6-7 is noted as an ORF with a role that remains uncertain. Trimming removed 2 bases from V and 2 bases from J, with 10 bases in between. The CDR3 totals 14 residues.

The V gene is TRBV5-6, the J gene TRBJ1-3; possibly TRBD1 for D (5 bases). The CDR3 runs to 14 residues. Per germline, CDR1 SGHDT and CDR2 YYEEEE. V was trimmed by 4 bases and J by 0 bases, leaving 8 bases between them. CDR3 in DNA: TGTGCCAGCAGCCCGGGGGGCTCTGGAAACACCATATATTTT. Its protein is CASSPGGSGNTIYF.

This clone was found a few times. The rearrangement joins TRBV9 to TRBJ2-1; D is unresolved. Trimming left V 3 bases short and J 7 bases short, with 11 bases between. The CDR3 extends over 13 amino acids. CDR1 SGDLS and CDR2 YYNGEE come from the germline V gene. The CDR3 spells CASSGAAENEQFF. Here the CDR3 DNA reads TGTGCCAGCAGCGGCGCGGCGGAGAATGAGCAGTTCTTC.

The rearrangement uses TRBV27 and TRBJ2-7; TRBD2 aligns across 9 bases. V was pared by 0 bases and J by 1 base, with 4 bases of the junction left unmatched. This CDR3 has 16 residues. In germline, CDR1 is MNHEY, CDR2 SMNVEV (reference sequence). The CDR3 DNA reads as TGTGCCAGCAGTTTATCGGTAGCGGGAGTTTCCTACGAGCAGTACTTC. This codes for CASSLSVAGVSYEQYF.

The V gene is TRBV19, the J gene TRBJ2-5; TRBD1 aligns across 9 bases. The end of the DNA fits TRBJ2-7 better, so the J call may be wrong. Germline V CDR1 and CDR2: LNHDA, SQIVND (reference sequence). The CDR3 consists of 15 residues. The CDR3 loop is CASSISGQGPYEQYF. The CDR3 DNA reads as TGTGCCAGTAGTATCAGCGGACAGGGGCCCTACGAGCAGTACTTC.

A few counts support this clone. At one end the junction does not follow the germline gene, possibly because of a read error. V is TRBV25-1 and J is TRBJ2-1; D uncertain. Germline values: CDR1 MGHDK, CDR2 SYGVNS. CDR3 length: 10 residues. This chain's CDR3 is CASSARSKIF. Written as DNA, the CDR3 is TGTGCCAGCAGTGCTAGAAGTAAGATCTTC.

This clone appeared once. The V call is TRBV30, the J call TRBJ2-7, with 9 nucleotides matching TRBD1. CDR1 GTSNPN and CDR2 SVGIG come from the germline V gene (reference sequence). The CDR3 totals 13 residues. V gave up 5 bases and J gave up 3 bases; unmatched junction bases: 5. The CDR3 reads CAWDTGGGYEQYF. CDR3 DNA sequence: TGTGCCTGGGACACAGGGGGCGGCTACGAGCAGTACTTC.

Details on this clone: An end of the junction does not agree with germline; a read error may underlie this. The genes are TRBV7-9 and TRBJ2-1, with 10 bases matching TRBD2. Per the germline V gene, CDR1 is SEHNR and CDR2 is FQNEAQ (reference sequence). The CDR3 is 19 residues long. Here the CDR3 reads CSSSLVILAGDRTYNEQFF. In DNA form, the CDR3 reads TGTTCCAGCAGCTTAGTCATCCTAGCGGGGGACCGTACCTACAATGAGCAGTTCTTC.

CDR3 in amino acids: CASSLLAGYQPQHF. Written as DNA, the CDR3 is TGTGCCAGCAGTTTGTTGGCAGGGTACCAGCCCCAGCATTTT. J is TRBJ1-5 and V is TRBV28, with D possibly matching TRBD1 (5 bases). Looked up from germline, CDR1 is MDHEN and CDR2 is SYDVKM. CDR3 size: 14 residues. The ends were cut back, 3 bases at V and 7 bases at J, with 13 bases in the middle. The full variable domain, rest sourced from reference TRBV28 and TRBJ1-5, is DVKVTQSSRYLVKRTGEKVFLECVQDMDHENMFWYRQDPGLGLRLIYFSYDVKMKEKGDIPEGYSVSREKKERFSLILESASTNQTSMYLCASSLLAGYQPQHFGDGTRLSIL.

The chain is built from TRBV7-8 and TRBJ2-7; TRBD2 is a possible D gene (5 bases). Trimming left V 2 bases short and J 2 bases short, with 13 bases between. CDR1 is SGHVS, CDR2 FQNEAQ, per germline. This CDR3 is built from 15 residues. This chain's CDR3 is CASSLRAVGAYEQYF. The CDR3 region has the DNA TGTGCCAGCAGCTTACGAGCGGTTGGAGCCTACGAGCAGTACTTC.